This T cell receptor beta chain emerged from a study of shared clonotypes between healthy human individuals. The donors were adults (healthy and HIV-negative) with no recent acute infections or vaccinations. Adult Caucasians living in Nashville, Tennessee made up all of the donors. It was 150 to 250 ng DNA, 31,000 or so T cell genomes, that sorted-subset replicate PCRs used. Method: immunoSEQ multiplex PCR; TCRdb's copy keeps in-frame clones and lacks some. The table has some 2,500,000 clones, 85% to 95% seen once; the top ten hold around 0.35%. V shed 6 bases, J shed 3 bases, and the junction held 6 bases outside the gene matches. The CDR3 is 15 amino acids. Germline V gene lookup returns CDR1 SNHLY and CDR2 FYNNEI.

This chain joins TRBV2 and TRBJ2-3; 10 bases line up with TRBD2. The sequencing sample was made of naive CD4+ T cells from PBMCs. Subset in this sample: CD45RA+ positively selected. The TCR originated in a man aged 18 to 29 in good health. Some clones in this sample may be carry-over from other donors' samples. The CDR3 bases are TGTGCCAGCAGGCCAGCGGGAGGGGGAACAGATACGCAGTATTTT. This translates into CASRPAGGGTDTQYF. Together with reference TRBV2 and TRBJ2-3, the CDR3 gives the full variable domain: EPEVTQTPSHQVTQMGQEVILRCVPISNHLYFYWYRQILGQKVEFLVSFYNNEISEKSEIFDDQFSVERPDGSNFTLKIRSTKLEDSAMYFCASRPAGGGTDTQYFGPGTRLTVL.